This is a list of T cell receptor beta chains from one sample in a study of vaccination and CD4 T cells after COVID-19. MiXCR was run by TCRdb on the PCR reads, yielding one entry per CDR3 protein. The sample lists 20,000 or so distinct CDR3 sequences, under 60% occurring once. For these TCRs, the target antigens are not known. Here the sequenced sample was CD4+ T cells from blood, cultured in vitro, taken after SARS-CoV-2 vaccination. These receptor sequences come from a human donor who had recovered from COVID-19. Each CDR3 is given with its conserved first and last residue. Fields, in order: V gene, J gene, D gene, clone size, CDR3 protein, CDR3 DNA. A D gene is named only where the DNA matches it firmly. The size entry is marked missing in some rows and otherwise reads once, few, many or a size class.

>TRBV5-4|TRBJ2-5|NA|once
CASSLSGTQETQYF
TGTGCCAGCAGCTTGTCGGGAACCCAGGAGACCCAGTACTTC
>TRBV7-2|TRBJ1-1|NA|NA
CASSFGPEAFF
TGTGCCAGCAGCTTTGGGCCTGAAGCTTTCTTT
>TRBV27|TRBJ1-3|NA|NA
CASRVSGGNTIYF
TGTGCCAGCCGTGTCTCGGGTGGAAACACCATATATTTT
>TRBV6-1|TRBJ1-5|NA|NA
CASRNRENQPQHF
TGTGCCAGCAGAAACAGGGAAAATCAGCCCCAGCATTTT
>TRBV2|TRBJ1-5|NA|few
CASSASSSGFGAGQPQHF
NA
>TRBV7-9|TRBJ2-7|NA|NA
CASSEGGGTHEQYF
TGTGCCAGCAGCGAGGGGGGGGGGACCCACGAGCAGTACTTC
>TRBV5-5|TRBJ1-1|NA|NA
CASSLNGGQGTEAFF
TGTGCCAGCAGCTTGAATGGGGGGCAGGGCACTGAAGCTTTCTTT
>TRBV11-2|TRBJ2-5|TRBD1|NA
CASSLEGGAETQYF
TGTGCCAGCAGCTTGGAAGGGGGCGCAGAGACCCAGTACTTC
>TRBV20-1|TRBJ2-7|NA|few
CSASPPPNPYEQYF
TGCAGTGCTAGCCCTCCTCCAAACCCCTACGAGCAGTACTTC
>TRBV2|TRBJ1-3|NA|NA
CASSVASASGNTIYF
TGTGCCAGCAGTGTGGCCTCCGCCTCTGGAAACACCATATATTTT
>TRBV11-3|TRBJ2-7|NA|NA
CASSLGAQAIYEQYF
TGTGCCAGCAGCTTGGGAGCGCAGGCTATCTACGAGCAGTACTTC
>TRBV7-9|TRBJ1-3|TRBD1|NA
CASRGTGAGNTIYF
TGTGCCAGCAGAGGGACAGGGGCCGGAAACACCATATATTTT
>TRBV7-2|TRBJ1-1|TRBD1|NA
CASSLGSGGGGTEAFF
TGTGCCAGCAGCTTAGGGTCAGGGGGCGGCGGCACTGAAGCTTTCTTT
>TRBV28|TRBJ2-2|NA|NA
CASSRRSGELFF
TGTGCCAGCAGTCGCAGGTCCGGGGAGCTGTTTTTT
>TRBV6-5|TRBJ1-1|NA|NA
CASSYRRSNTEAFF
TGTGCCAGCAGTTACCGGCGCTCGAACACTGAAGCTTTCTTT
>TRBV7-2|TRBJ2-7|NA|NA
CASSLEGSPYEQYF
TGTGCCAGCAGCTTAGAGGGCAGCCCGTACGAGCAGTACTTC
>TRBV7-3|TRBJ1-1|NA|NA
CASSLSEGGTEAFF
TGTGCCAGCAGCTTATCTGAGGGGGGCACTGAAGCTTTCTTT
>TRBV20-1|TRBJ1-4|NA|NA
CSARERATNEKLFF
TGCAGTGCTAGAGAGAGGGCAACTAATGAAAAACTGTTTTTT
>TRBV19|TRBJ1-2|NA|few
CASSSKGFYGYTF
TGTGCCAGTAGTTCTAAGGGCTTCTATGGCTACACCTTC
>TRBV7-3|TRBJ2-2|NA|NA
CASSPGRRDTGELFF
TGTGCCAGCAGCCCAGGAAGACGAGACACCGGGGAGCTGTTTTTT
>TRBV19|TRBJ2-7|NA|NA
CASSRDNSYEQYF
TGTGCCAGTAGTCGCGACAACTCCTACGAGCAGTACTTC
>TRBV28|TRBJ1-5|NA|few
CASSQQVGNQPQHF
TGTGCCAGCAGTCAGCAGGTCGGGAATCAGCCCCAGCATTTT
>TRBV20-1|TRBJ2-3|TRBD2|few
CSARTSGPTDTQYF
TGCAGTGCTCGGACTAGCGGTCCCACAGATACGCAGTATTTT
>TRBV29-1|TRBJ1-3|NA|NA
CSVKTTSGNTIYF
TGCAGCGTTAAGACCACCTCTGGAAACACCATATATTTT
>TRBV20-1|TRBJ2-7|TRBD2|NA
CSAKLAGEQYF
TGCAGTGCTAAGCTAGCGGGAGAGCAGTACTTC
>TRBV4-1|TRBJ1-2|NA|NA
CASSQDVRAANYGYTF
TGCGCCAGCAGCCAAGATGTTCGGGCGGCCAACTATGGCTACACCTTC
>TRBV24-1|TRBJ1-2|TRBD1|NA
CATSDLRGEDGYTF
TGTGCCACCAGTGACCTCAGGGGGGAAGATGGCTACACCTTC
>TRBV20-1|TRBJ1-2|NA|NA
CSARDFRRPGGNYGYTF
TGCAGTGCTAGAGATTTTCGACGGCCGGGGGGTAACTATGGCTACACCTTC
>TRBV20-1|TRBJ2-7|NA|NA
CSARTTSSYEQYF
TGCAGTGCTAGGACAACTAGCTCCTACGAGCAGTACTTC
>TRBV20-1|TRBJ1-2|NA|NA
CSAPPGGTNYGYTF
TGCAGTGCCCCCCCCGGGGGCACCAACTATGGCTACACCTTC
>TRBV18|TRBJ1-1|NA|NA
CASSPGTVGTEAFF
TGTGCCAGCTCACCAGGGACCGTGGGCACTGAAGCTTTCTTT
>TRBV5-4|TRBJ2-5|NA|NA
CASSRDSHETQYF
TGTGCCAGCAGCCGCGACTCACACGAGACCCAGTACTTC
>TRBV29-1|TRBJ2-5|TRBD2|NA
CSVRTSGGETQYF
TGCAGCGTTAGGACTAGCGGGGGAGAGACCCAGTACTTC
>TRBV4-1|TRBJ1-6|TRBD1|NA
CASRTGDNNSPLHF
TGCGCCAGCAGAACAGGGGATAATAATTCACCCCTCCACTTT
>TRBV12-3/TRBV12-4|TRBJ1-1|NA|NA
CASSHMPTEAFF
TGTGCCAGCAGCCACATGCCAACTGAAGCTTTCTTT
>TRBV5-6|TRBJ1-5|TRBD1|NA
CASSFRQGHQPQHF
TGTGCCAGCAGCTTTAGACAGGGACATCAGCCCCAGCATTTT
>TRBV20-1|TRBJ1-1|NA|NA
CSAFRGGVYTEAFF
TGCAGTGCTTTCCGCGGGGGTGTATACACTGAAGCTTTCTTT
>TRBV6-1|TRBJ1-6|TRBD1|NA
CASSESGQYNSPLHF
TGTGCCAGCAGTGAGTCGGGACAGTATAATTCACCCCTCCACTTT
>TRBV11-2|TRBJ2-7|NA|NA
CASSPTAVSDEQYF
TGTGCCAGCAGCCCGACTGCAGTTAGCGACGAGCAGTACTTC
>TRBV6-1|TRBJ1-5|NA|NA
CASREGPYQPQHF
TGTGCCAGCCGCGAGGGCCCTTATCAGCCCCAGCATTTT
>TRBV20-1|TRBJ2-7|NA|NA
CSATDSLSEQYF
TGCAGTGCTACTGACAGCCTAAGCGAGCAGTACTTC
>TRBV19|TRBJ2-7|NA|NA
CASSTYHGYEQYF
TGTGCCAGTAGTACTTACCATGGATACGAGCAGTACTTC
>TRBV6-1|TRBJ1-5|NA|NA
CASRRDSNQPQHF
TGTGCCAGCAGAAGGGACAGCAATCAGCCCCAGCATTTT
>TRBV19|TRBJ1-5|TRBD1|NA
CASRRTGVSNQPQHF
TGTGCCAGTAGACGGACAGGGGTGAGCAATCAGCCCCAGCATTTT
>TRBV20-1|TRBJ2-7|TRBD2|few
CSAFAGGPGEQYF
TGCAGTGCTTTTGCGGGGGGGCCGGGCGAGCAGTACTTC
>TRBV25-1|TRBJ1-2|NA|NA
CASQGWGGYTF
TGTGCCAGCCAAGGGTGGGGTGGCTACACCTTC
>TRBV28|TRBJ2-3|TRBD1|NA
CASSEGQGYTDTQYF
TGTGCCAGCAGTGAGGGACAGGGGTACACAGATACGCAGTATTTT
>TRBV5-4|TRBJ1-2|TRBD1|once
CASSLQGSSNYGYTF
TGTGCCAGCAGCTTACAGGGGTCCTCAAACTATGGCTACACCTTC
>TRBV27|TRBJ1-2|NA|few
CASSPRGGGYGYTF
TGTGCCAGCAGCCCTAGGGGGGGTGGTTATGGCTACACCTTC
>TRBV6-1|TRBJ1-1|NA|NA
CASSEGRNTEAFF
TGTGCCAGCAGTGAGGGGAGGAACACTGAAGCTTTCTTT
>TRBV5-4|TRBJ2-3|TRBD2|NA
CASSFGREGTDTQYF
TGTGCCAGCAGCTTCGGGCGGGAGGGCACAGATACGCAGTATTTT
>TRBV20-1|TRBJ2-7|NA|NA
CSASYDRTYEQYF
TGCAGTGCTAGTTACGACCGTACCTACGAGCAGTACTTC
>TRBV6-1|TRBJ2-1|NA|NA
CAIASETYNEQFF
TGTGCCATCGCTAGCGAAACCTACAATGAGCAGTTCTTC
>TRBV19|TRBJ2-3|TRBD1|NA
CASSLGTGSDTQYF
TGTGCCAGTAGCCTCGGGACAGGGTCGGATACGCAGTATTTT
>TRBV6-1|TRBJ1-6|NA|NA
CASSQTGQLYNSPLHF
TGTGCCAGCAGTCAAACCGGACAGCTCTATAATTCACCCCTCCACTTT
>TRBV2|TRBJ1-1|TRBD1|NA
CASSRDRELNTEAFF
TGTGCCAGCAGTCGGGACAGGGAGCTAAACACTGAAGCTTTCTTT